This entry is about one T cell receptor (beta chain). Its cognate antigen is unknown. This specimen comes from a study of T-cell reconstitution after alpha-beta-depleted transplantation in children. Points from the study as a whole: By one year post-transplant, T-cell counts and diversity largely arose from T cells that were newly produced. In some patients, recipient T cells and intrathymic progenitors surviving conditioning explained high day-60 diversity. The origin of alpha-beta T cells about two months after transplant was reportedly several hundred expanded graft clones.

The germline CDR1 and CDR2 sequences are SQVTM and ANQGSEA. This CDR3 is built from 15 residues. V lost 7 bases, J lost 7 bases, and 14 bases stayed unmatched. Unique molecular identifiers were built into the TCRbeta library. TCRdb ran MiXCR on the PCR reads and lists one entry per CDR3 protein. The sample carries 300,000 to 400,000 distinct CDR3 sequences, around 15% recorded once. The chain is built from TRBV29-1 and TRBJ2-1, with 9 bases fitting TRBD2. Specimen: PBMCs, mostly from graft donor cells, collected 360 days after TCRalphabeta/CD19-depleted stem cell transplant. This TCR came from a male patient under 10 years old who had a stem cell transplant for acute lymphoblastic leukemia, so the T cells may come from the graft donor. The chain's CDR3 is CSALIAGVFGNEQFF. The CDR3 nucleotides read TGCAGCGCCCTGATAGCGGGAGTGTTTGGGAATGAGCAGTTCTTC.